The rows below give T cell receptor beta chains drawn from one sample of a study of cytomegalovirus exposure and HLA in healthy donors. The data were produced by immunoSEQ multiplex PCR, yet TCRdb's version contains in-frame clones alone and is incomplete. The repertoire holds 350,000 or so clones, about nine tenths seen once, with around 0.8% in the top ten. Sequenced input: PBMCs. These TCRs come from a woman aged 18 to 35 in good health and CMV-seronegative. CDR3s include the opening cysteine and the closing phenylalanine or tryptophan. A D gene is named only where the DNA matches it firmly. The listing skips clone size in some rows; elsewhere it reads once, few, many or a size class.

cdr3_aa cdr3_nt cdr3_length j_call d_call v_call clone_size
CASSVGRDTDTQYF TGTGCCAGCAGCGTAGGGCGGGACACAGATACGCAGTATTTT 14 TRBJ2-3 - TRBV9 -
CASSLDQGASGELFF TGTGCCAGCAGCTTAGATCAGGGGGCATCCGGGGAGCTGTTTTTT 15 TRBJ2-2 TRBD1 TRBV7-3 -
CASSYARGTYEQYF TGTGCCAGCAGTTACGCCAGGGGTACCTACGAGCAGTACTTC 14 TRBJ2-7 - TRBV6-6 -
CSVEDPEGRYEQFF TGCAGCGTTGAAGATCCGGAGGGCAGATATGAGCAGTTCTTC 14 TRBJ2-1 - TRBV29-1 few
CASSRGLAGVYEQYF TGTGCCAGCAGTCGGGGTTTAGCGGGAGTATACGAGCAGTACTTC 15 TRBJ2-7 TRBD2 TRBV28 -
CASSLGLAGGERETQYF TGTGCCAGCAGTCTAGGACTAGCGGGAGGGGAGAGGGAGACCCAGTACTTC 17 TRBJ2-5 TRBD2 TRBV27 -
CASSAVRRGNEQFF TGTGCCAGCTCAGCAGTACGCAGGGGCAATGAGCAGTTCTTC 14 TRBJ2-1 - TRBV18 -
CASSEMGQGAFYEQYF TGTGCCAGCAGTGAAATGGGACAGGGGGCTTTCTACGAGCAGTACTTC 16 TRBJ2-7 TRBD1 TRBV6-1 -
CASSIGVRTGGLYEQYF TGTGCCAGTAGTATAGGGGTAAGGACAGGGGGCCTCTACGAGCAGTACTTC 17 TRBJ2-7 TRBD1 TRBV19 -
CASSSDGTSGKLQYF TGTGCCAGCAGCTCCGACGGGACTAGCGGGAAGTTGCAGTATTTT 15 TRBJ2-3 TRBD2 TRBV6-5 -
CASPKGLAGMNIQYF TGTGCCAGCCCCAAGGGACTAGCGGGAATGAACATTCAGTACTTC 15 TRBJ2-4 TRBD2 TRBV6-6 -
CASSARERATYGYTF TGTGCCAGCAGTGCCCGGGAGCGGGCGACCTATGGCTACACCTTC 15 TRBJ1-2 - TRBV2 -
CSVEGEAGGPVQYF TGCAGCGTTGAAGGTGAGGCGGGAGGGCCGGTGCAGTACTTC 14 TRBJ2-7 TRBD2 TRBV29-1 -
CSVLGARDNYGYTF TGCAGCGTTCTGGGGGCCAGGGACAACTATGGCTACACCTTC 14 TRBJ1-2 - TRBV29-1 -
CASSLGWGGYEQYF TGTGCCAGCAGCCTGGGGTGGGGCGGATACGAGCAGTACTTC 14 TRBJ2-7 - TRBV5-6 many
CASSSRVTNEKLFF TGTGCCAGCAGTTCGAGGGTCACTAATGAAAAACTGTTTTTT 14 TRBJ1-4 - TRBV28 -
CASSDQGSTEAFF TGTGCCAGCAGTGATCAGGGATCCACTGAAGCTTTCTTT 13 TRBJ1-1 - TRBV6-1 -
CASSFAAGDHYEQYF TGTGCCAGCAGCTTCGCGGCGGGAGACCACTACGAGCAGTACTTC 15 TRBJ2-7 TRBD2 TRBV5-4 -
CASMRSESSYEQYF TGTGCCAGCATGCGGTCGGAGAGCTCCTACGAGCAGTACTTC 14 TRBJ2-7 - TRBV6-1 -
CASSLAPIGRAGGNEQFF TGCGCCAGCAGCTTGGCCCCCATCGGTCGGGCAGGGGGTAATGAGCAGTTCTTC 18 TRBJ2-1 TRBD1 TRBV5-1 -
CATSRARQGNEQYF TGTGCCACCAGCAGAGCGAGACAGGGTAACGAGCAGTACTTC 14 TRBJ2-7 TRBD1 TRBV15 -
CASAQGGNQETQYF TGTGCCAGCGCTCAGGGCGGCAACCAAGAGACCCAGTACTTC 14 TRBJ2-5 - TRBV7-2 -
CASSPDYLSTDTQYF TGTGCCAGCTCACCGGACTACCTGAGCACAGATACGCAGTATTTT 15 TRBJ2-3 - TRBV18 few
CASEGQNQETQYF TGTGCCAGCGAGGGACAGAACCAAGAGACCCAGTACTTC 13 TRBJ2-5 TRBD1 TRBV2 -
CASRDRGRTDTQYF TGTGCCAGCCGGGACAGGGGGCGTACAGATACGCAGTATTTT 14 TRBJ2-3 TRBD1 TRBV19 -
CASSSDLAGGEQYF TGTGCCAGCAGTAGTGACCTAGCGGGAGGCGAGCAGTACTTC 14 TRBJ2-7 TRBD2 TRBV6-1 -
CSVSVTGDHEQYF TGCAGCGTATCAGTAACAGGGGACCACGAGCAGTACTTC 13 TRBJ2-7 TRBD1 TRBV29-1 -
CSVVVSAQLRTEAFF TGCAGCGTTGTAGTATCAGCCCAATTGAGGACTGAAGCTTTCTTT 15 TRBJ1-1 - TRBV29-1 -
CASSLAASQGVDTQYF TGTGCCAGCAGCTTGGCCGCTAGCCAGGGGGTAGATACGCAGTATTTT 16 TRBJ2-3 TRBD1 TRBV5-6 -
CASSPIAGATYEQYF TGCGCCAGCAGCCCAATAGCGGGAGCGACCTACGAGCAGTACTTC 15 TRBJ2-7 TRBD2 TRBV4-1 few
CASSQAGTGGQETQYF TGTGCCAGCAGCCAAGCTGGGACAGGGGGCCAAGAGACCCAGTACTTC 16 TRBJ2-5 TRBD1 TRBV4-2 -
CASSARLFPYNEQFF TGTGCCAGCAGTGCCCGACTATTTCCCTACAATGAGCAGTTCTTC 15 TRBJ2-1 - TRBV25-1 -
CASSLALAGEPNEQFF TGTGCCAGCAGCTTAGCCTTAGCGGGAGAACCCAATGAGCAGTTCTTC 16 TRBJ2-1 TRBD2 TRBV7-2 -
CATRQGAGTGELFF TGTGCCACCCGTCAGGGGGCAGGCACCGGGGAGCTGTTTTTT 14 TRBJ2-2 TRBD1 TRBV5-4 -
CASSYPYGYTF TGTGCCAGCAGTTATCCTTATGGCTACACCTTC 11 TRBJ1-2 - TRBV28 -
CASSESEGPQHF TGTGCCAGCAGTGAGTCGGAGGGGCCCCAGCATTTT 12 TRBJ1-5 - TRBV2 few
CASSPTSGSEQYF TGTGCCAGCAGCCCGACTAGCGGGAGCGAGCAGTACTTC 13 TRBJ2-7 TRBD2 TRBV7-6 once
CAISETRETQYF TGTGCCATCAGTGAGACTCGAGAGACCCAGTACTTC 12 TRBJ2-5 - TRBV10-3 -
CASSSSGSNEQFF TGTGCCAGCAGCTCTAGCGGGTCCAATGAGCAGTTCTTC 13 TRBJ2-1 TRBD2 TRBV11-2 -
CASSPYLASSYEQYF TGTGCCAGCAGCCCATATTTGGCTAGCTCCTACGAGCAGTACTTC 15 TRBJ2-7 - TRBV7-3 few
CASSYRTSGRHNEQFF TGTGCCAGCAGCTATCGGACTAGCGGGAGGCACAATGAGCAGTTCTTC 16 TRBJ2-1 TRBD2 TRBV7-6 -
CASRYNNEKLFF TGTGCCAGCAGGTACAATAATGAAAAACTGTTTTTT 12 TRBJ1-4 - TRBV28 -
CASSLDQLNTIYF TGTGCCAGCAGCTTAGATCAGTTGAACACCATATATTTT 13 TRBJ1-3 - TRBV7-6 -
CASSPMGEAETQYF TGTGCCAGCAGTCCGATGGGAGAGGCGGAGACCCAGTACTTC 14 TRBJ2-5 - TRBV6-5 -
CASSPRTENTEAFF TGTGCCAGCTCACCGCGGACAGAGAACACTGAAGCTTTCTTT 14 TRBJ1-1 - TRBV18 few
CASSQDVMSTEAFF TGCGCCAGCAGCCAAGATGTCATGAGCACTGAAGCTTTCTTT 14 TRBJ1-1 - TRBV4-3 -
CASGFEGAKEQYF TGTGCCAGCGGCTTTGAGGGGGCGAAGGAGCAGTACTTC 13 TRBJ2-7 TRBD1 TRBV28 -
CASSPDRGREETQYF TGTGCCAGCAGTCCTGACAGGGGTAGGGAAGAGACCCAGTACTTC 15 TRBJ2-5 TRBD1 TRBV6-1 -
CSVEVGLTGGTQYF TGCAGCGTTGAAGTGGGACTAACAGGGGGGACCCAGTACTTC 14 TRBJ2-5 - TRBV29-1 -
CASSTRLVAGAREQYF TGTGCCAGCAGCACCCGTTTGGTAGCGGGAGCCCGGGAGCAGTACTTC 16 TRBJ2-7 TRBD2 TRBV5-8 -
CASSGGKGAYEQYF TGTGCCAGCAGTGGAGGGAAGGGGGCCTACGAGCAGTACTTC 14 TRBJ2-7 - TRBV2 -
CASTGQGMGADTQYF TGTGCCAGCACAGGACAGGGGATGGGCGCAGATACGCAGTATTTT 15 TRBJ2-3 TRBD1 TRBV2 once
CASSLYSGANVLTF TGTGCCAGCAGCCTTTACTCTGGGGCCAACGTCCTGACTTTC 14 TRBJ2-6 - TRBV27 once
CASSFQGVEQFF TGTGCCAGCAGCTTCCAGGGGGTTGAGCAGTTCTTC 12 TRBJ2-1 TRBD1 TRBV7-8 few
CASSPYSHGEKLFF TGTGCCAGCAGCCCCTATTCCCACGGGGAAAAACTGTTTTTT 14 TRBJ1-4 - TRBV7-2 -
CASSFPVTGRSYNEQFF TGCGCCAGCAGCTTCCCGGTGACAGGGCGCTCCTACAATGAGCAGTTCTTC 17 TRBJ2-1 TRBD1 TRBV5-1 few
CASSPAVKGTEAFF TGCGCCAGCAGCCCAGCGGTTAAGGGCACTGAAGCTTTCTTT 14 TRBJ1-1 - TRBV5-1 -
CASSEQGYQETQYF TGTGCCAGCAGCGAACAGGGATACCAAGAGACCCAGTACTTC 14 TRBJ2-5 - TRBV2 -